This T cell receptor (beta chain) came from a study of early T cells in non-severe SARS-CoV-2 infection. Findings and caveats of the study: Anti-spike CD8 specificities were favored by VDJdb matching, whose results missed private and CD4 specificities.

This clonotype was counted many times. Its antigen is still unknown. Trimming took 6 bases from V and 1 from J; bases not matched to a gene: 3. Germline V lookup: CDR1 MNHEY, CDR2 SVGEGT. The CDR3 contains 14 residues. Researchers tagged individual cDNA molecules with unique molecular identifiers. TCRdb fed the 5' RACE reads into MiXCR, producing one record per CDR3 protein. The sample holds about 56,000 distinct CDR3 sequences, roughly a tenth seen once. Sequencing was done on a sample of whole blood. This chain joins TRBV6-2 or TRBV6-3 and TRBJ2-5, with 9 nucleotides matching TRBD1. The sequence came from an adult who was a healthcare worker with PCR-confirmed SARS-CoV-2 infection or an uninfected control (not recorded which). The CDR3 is CASSDRGFQETQYF. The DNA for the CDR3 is TGTGCCAGCAGCGACAGGGGGTTCCAAGAGACCCAGTACTTC.